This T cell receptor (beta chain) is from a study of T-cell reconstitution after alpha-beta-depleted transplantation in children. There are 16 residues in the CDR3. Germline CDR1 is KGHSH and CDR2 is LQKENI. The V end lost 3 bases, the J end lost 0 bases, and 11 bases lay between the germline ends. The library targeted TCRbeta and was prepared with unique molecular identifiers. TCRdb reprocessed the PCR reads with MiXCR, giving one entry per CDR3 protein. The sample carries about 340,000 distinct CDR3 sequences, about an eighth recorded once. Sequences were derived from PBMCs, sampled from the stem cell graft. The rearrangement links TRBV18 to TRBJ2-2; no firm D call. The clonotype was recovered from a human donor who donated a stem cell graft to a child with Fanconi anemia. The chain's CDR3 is CASSPRMTSNTGELFF. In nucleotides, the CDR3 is TGTGCCAGCTCACCCCGAATGACCTCGAACACCGGGGAGCTGTTTTTT.